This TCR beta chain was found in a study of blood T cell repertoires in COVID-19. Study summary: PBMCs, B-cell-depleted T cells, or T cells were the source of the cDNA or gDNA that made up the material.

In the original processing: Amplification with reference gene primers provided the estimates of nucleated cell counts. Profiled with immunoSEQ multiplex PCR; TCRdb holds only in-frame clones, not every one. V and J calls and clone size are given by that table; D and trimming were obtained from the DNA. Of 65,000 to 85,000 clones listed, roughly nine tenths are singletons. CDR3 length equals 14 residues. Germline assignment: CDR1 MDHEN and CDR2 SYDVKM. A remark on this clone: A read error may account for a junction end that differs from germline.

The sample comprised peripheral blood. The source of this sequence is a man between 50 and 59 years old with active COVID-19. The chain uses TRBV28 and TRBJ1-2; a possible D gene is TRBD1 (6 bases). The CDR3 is CASSWDTTNYGYIF. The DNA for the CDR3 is TGTGCCAGCAGTTGGGACACCACTAACTATGGCTACATCTTC.